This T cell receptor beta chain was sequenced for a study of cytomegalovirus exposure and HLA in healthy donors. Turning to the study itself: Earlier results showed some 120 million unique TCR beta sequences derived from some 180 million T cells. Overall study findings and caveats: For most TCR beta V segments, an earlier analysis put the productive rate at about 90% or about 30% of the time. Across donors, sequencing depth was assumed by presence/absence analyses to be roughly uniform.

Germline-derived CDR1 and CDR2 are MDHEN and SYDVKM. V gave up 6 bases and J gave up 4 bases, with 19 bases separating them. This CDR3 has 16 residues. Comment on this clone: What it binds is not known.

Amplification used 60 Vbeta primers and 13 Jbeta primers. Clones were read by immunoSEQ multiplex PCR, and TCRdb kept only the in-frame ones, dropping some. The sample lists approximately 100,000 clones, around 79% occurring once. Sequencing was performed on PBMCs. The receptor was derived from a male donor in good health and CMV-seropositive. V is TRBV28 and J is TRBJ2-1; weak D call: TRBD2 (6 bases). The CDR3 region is CASSLLDPGRYNEQFF. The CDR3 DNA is TGTGCCAGCAGCCTCCTCGATCCAGGGAGGTACAATGAGCAGTTCTTC.